This TCR beta chain was profiled in a study of CD8 T cells in ankylosing spondylitis. Quantitative 5'-RACE with molecular barcodes was used to make the TCR beta libraries. MiXCR was run by TCRdb on the 5' RACE reads, yielding one entry per CDR3 protein. The sample yields about 230,000 distinct CDR3 sequences, roughly 8.2% seen once. Study-wide findings and caveats: Earlier studies detected some motif variants in reactive arthritis synovial fluid and blood. Those disease-linked clones were CD8+; they were also relatively rare in peripheral blood. Researchers reportedly found disease-linked clones significantly enriched in matched ankylosing spondylitis synovial fluid.

Trimming removed 0 bases from V and 0 bases from J; junction bases left unmatched: 2. The CDR3 extends over 16 amino acids. The germline gives CDR1 LNHNV, CDR2 YYDKDF (reference sequence). The table lists this clonotype with many counts. The target antigen is unknown. The receptor comes from a female donor with ankylosing spondylitis or in good health (not recorded which). This rearrangement joins TRBV15 to TRBJ2-1; 7 bases align to TRBD2. The sample taken for sequencing was blood, either unsorted or a sorted T cell fraction (not recorded which). The CDR3 coding sequence is TGTGCCACCAGCAGAGATGGCGGGAGCTCCTACAATGAGCAGTTCTTC. Its protein product is CATSRDGGSSYNEQFF.